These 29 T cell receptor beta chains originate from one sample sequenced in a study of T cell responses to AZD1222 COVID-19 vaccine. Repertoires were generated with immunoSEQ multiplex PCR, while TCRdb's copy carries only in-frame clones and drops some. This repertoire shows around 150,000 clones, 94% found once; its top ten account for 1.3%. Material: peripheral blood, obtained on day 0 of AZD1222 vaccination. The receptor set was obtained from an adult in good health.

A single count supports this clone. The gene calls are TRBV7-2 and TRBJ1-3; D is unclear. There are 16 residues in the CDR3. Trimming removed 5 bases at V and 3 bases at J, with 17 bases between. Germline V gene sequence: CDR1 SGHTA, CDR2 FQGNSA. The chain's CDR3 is CASSLFSGLGGNTIYF. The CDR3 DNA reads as TGTGCCAGCAGCCTCTTCTCCGGCCTCGGTGGAAACACCATATATTTT.

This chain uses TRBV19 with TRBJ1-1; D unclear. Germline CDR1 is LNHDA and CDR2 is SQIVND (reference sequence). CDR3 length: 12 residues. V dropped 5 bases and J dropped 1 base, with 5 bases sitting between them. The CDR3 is CASSYTNTEAFF. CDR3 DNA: TGTGCCAGTAGTTATACGAACACTGAAGCTTTCTTT. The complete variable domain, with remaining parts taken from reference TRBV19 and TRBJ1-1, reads DGGITQSPKYLFRKEGQNVTLSCEQNLNHDAMYWYRQDPGQGLRLIYYSQIVNDFQKGDIAEGYSVSREKKESFPLTVTSAQKNPTAFYLCASSYTNTEAFFGQGTRLTVV.

CDR3 sequence reads: CASSLGEYGYTF. CDR3 nucleotides: TGTGCCAGCAGTTTGGGAGAGTATGGCTACACCTTC. The chain joins TRBV28 to TRBJ1-2; no clear D gene. This CDR3 comprises 12 residues. V lost 3 bases, J lost 5 bases, and 7 bases lay in between. The germline gives CDR1 MDHEN, CDR2 SYDVKM.

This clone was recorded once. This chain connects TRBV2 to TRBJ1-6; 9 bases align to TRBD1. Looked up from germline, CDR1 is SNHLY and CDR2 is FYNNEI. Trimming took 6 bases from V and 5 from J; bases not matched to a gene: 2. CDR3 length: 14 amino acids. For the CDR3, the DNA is TGTGCCAGCAGGAGGGACAGGGATAATTCACCCCTCCACTTT. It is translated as CASRRDRDNSPLHF. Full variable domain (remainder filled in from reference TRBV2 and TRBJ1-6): EPEVTQTPSHQVTQMGQEVILRCVPISNHLYFYWYRQILGQKVEFLVSFYNNEISEKSEIFDDQFSVERPDGSNFTLKIRSTKLEDSAMYFCASRRDRDNSPLHFGNGTRLTVT.

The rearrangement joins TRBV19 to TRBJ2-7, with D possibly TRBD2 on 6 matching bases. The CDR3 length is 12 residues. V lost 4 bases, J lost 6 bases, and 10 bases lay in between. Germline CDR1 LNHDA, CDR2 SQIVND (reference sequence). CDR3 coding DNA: TGTGCCAGTAGTACCCTGGGGGGCGAGCAGTACGTC. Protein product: CASSTLGGEQYV.

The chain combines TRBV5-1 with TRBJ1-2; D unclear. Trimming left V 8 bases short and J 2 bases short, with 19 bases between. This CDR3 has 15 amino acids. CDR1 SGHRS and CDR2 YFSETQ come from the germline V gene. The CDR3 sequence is CASAPPLPTNYGYTF. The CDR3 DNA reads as TGCGCCAGTGCGCCCCCCCTTCCAACGAACTATGGCTACACCTTC.

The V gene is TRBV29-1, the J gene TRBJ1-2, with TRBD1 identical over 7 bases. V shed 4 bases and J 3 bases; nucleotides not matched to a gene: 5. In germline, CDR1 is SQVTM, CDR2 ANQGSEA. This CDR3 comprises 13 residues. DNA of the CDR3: TGCAGCGTTGGACAGGGAGGGGACTATGGCTACACCTTC. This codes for CSVGQGGDYGYTF.

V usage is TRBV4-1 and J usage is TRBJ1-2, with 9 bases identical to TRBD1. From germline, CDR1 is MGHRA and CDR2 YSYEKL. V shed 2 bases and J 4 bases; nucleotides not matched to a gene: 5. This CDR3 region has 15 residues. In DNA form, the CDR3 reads TGCGCCAGCAGCCAACGGACAGGGGCTGGCTATGGCTACACCTTC. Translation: CASSQRTGAGYGYTF.

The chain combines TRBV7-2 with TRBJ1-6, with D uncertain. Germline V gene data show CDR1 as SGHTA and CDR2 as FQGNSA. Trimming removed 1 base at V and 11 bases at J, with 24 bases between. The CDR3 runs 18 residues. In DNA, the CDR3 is TGTGCCAGCAGCTTAGACCTAATCGATTTTCCGCTTGGGACACCCCTCCACTTT. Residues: CASSLDLIDFPLGTPLHF.

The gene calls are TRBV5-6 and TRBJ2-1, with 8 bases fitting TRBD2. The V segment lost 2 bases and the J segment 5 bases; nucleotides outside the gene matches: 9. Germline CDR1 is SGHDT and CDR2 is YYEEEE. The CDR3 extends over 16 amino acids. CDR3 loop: CASSFLPGRANNEQFF. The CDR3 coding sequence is TGTGCCAGCAGCTTTCTCCCCGGGAGGGCCAACAATGAGCAGTTCTTC.

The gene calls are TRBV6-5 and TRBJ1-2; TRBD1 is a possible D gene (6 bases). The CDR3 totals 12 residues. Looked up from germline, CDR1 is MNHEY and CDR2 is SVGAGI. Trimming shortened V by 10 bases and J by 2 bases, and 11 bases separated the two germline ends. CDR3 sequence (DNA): TGTGCCATCGGAACAGGGAACTATGGCTACACCTTC. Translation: CAIGTGNYGYTF.

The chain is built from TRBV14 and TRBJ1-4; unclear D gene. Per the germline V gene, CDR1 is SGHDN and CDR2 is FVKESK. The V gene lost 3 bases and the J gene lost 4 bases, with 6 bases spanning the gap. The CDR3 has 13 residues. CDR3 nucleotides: TGTGCCAGCAGCCAGGGCCTTAATGAAAAACTGTTTTTT. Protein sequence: CASSQGLNEKLFF.

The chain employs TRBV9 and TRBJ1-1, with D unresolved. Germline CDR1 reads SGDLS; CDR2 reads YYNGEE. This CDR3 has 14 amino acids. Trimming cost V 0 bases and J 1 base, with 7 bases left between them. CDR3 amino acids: CASSVGDTNTEAFF. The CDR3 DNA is TGTGCCAGCAGCGTAGGTGACACGAACACTGAAGCTTTCTTT.

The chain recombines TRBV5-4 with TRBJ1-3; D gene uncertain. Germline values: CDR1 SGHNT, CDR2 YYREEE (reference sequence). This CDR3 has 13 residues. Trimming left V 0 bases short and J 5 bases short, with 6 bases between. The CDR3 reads CASSLDPRNTIYF. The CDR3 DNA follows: TGTGCCAGCAGCTTGGACCCCAGAAACACCATATATTTT.

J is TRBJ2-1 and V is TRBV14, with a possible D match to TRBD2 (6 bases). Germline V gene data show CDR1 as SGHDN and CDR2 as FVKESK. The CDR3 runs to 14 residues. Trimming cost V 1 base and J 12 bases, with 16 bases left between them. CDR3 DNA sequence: TGTGCCAGCAGCCAAGCGATGGGGGGTATGGTGCAGTTCTTC. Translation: CASSQAMGGMVQFF.

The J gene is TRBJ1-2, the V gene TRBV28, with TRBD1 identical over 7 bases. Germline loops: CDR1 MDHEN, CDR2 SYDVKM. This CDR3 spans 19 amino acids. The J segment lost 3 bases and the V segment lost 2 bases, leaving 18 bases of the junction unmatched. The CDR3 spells CASSLASAPTGRGDYGYTF. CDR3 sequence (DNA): TGTGCCAGCAGTTTAGCCTCGGCCCCGACAGGGAGAGGGGACTATGGCTACACCTTC.

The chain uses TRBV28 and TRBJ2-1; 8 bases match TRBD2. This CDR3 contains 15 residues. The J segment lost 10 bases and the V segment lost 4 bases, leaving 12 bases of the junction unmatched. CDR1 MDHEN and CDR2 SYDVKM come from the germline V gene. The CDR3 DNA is TGTGCCAGCAGTTCCCCGGGACTAGAGGACTGGGAGCAGTTCTTC. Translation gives CASSSPGLEDWEQFF.

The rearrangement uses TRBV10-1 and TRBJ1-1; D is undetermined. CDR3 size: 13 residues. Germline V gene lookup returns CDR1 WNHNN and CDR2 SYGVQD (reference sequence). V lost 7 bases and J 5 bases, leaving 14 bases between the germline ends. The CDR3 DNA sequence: TGCGCCAGCACCCAGAAAAGGGATACTGAAGCTTTCTTT. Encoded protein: CASTQKRDTEAFF.

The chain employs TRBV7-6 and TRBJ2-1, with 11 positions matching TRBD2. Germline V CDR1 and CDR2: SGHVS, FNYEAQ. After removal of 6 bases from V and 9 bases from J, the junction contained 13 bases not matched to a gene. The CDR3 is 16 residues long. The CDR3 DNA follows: TGTGCCAGCAGGCACTATTCGGGACTAGCGGTAGGTGAGCAGTTCTTC. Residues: CASRHYSGLAVGEQFF.

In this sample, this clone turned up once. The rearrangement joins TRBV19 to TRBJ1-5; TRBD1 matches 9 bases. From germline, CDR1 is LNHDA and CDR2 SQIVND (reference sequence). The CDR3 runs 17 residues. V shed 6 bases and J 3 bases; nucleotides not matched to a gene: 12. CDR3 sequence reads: CASSAPGQGVDNQPQHF. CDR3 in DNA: TGTGCCAGTAGCGCACCGGGACAGGGTGTTGACAATCAGCCCCAGCATTTT. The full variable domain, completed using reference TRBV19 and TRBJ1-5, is DGGITQSPKYLFRKEGQNVTLSCEQNLNHDAMYWYRQDPGQGLRLIYYSQIVNDFQKGDIAEGYSVSREKKESFPLTVTSAQKNPTAFYLCASSAPGQGVDNQPQHFGDGTRLSIL.

The CDR3 nucleotides are TGTGCCACCAGCAGAGAATTAAACACTGAAGCTTTCTTT. Residues: CATSRELNTEAFF. The chain employs TRBV15 and TRBJ1-1; D not certain. CDR3 length: 13 residues. Trimming shortened V by 0 bases and J by 2 bases, and 4 bases separated the two germline ends. The germline V gene has CDR1 LNHNV and CDR2 YYDKDF (reference sequence).

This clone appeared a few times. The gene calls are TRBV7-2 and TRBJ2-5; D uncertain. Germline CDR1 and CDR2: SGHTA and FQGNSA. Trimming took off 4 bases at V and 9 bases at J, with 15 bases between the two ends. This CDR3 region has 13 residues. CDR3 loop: CASSSSFKGSQYF. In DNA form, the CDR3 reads TGTGCCAGCAGCTCGTCTTTTAAGGGATCCCAGTACTTC.

This CDR3 reads CASGLVEEGLLKENSPLHF. The CDR3 region has the DNA TGTGCTAGTGGTTTGGTAGAGGAGGGGTTACTTAAAGAAAATTCACCCCTCCACTTT. V gene TRBV12-5 combines with J gene TRBJ1-6; D is perhaps TRBD1 (5 bases). V lost 0 bases, J lost 7 bases, and 22 bases lay in between. Germline CDR1 LGHNT, CDR2 FRNRAP. This CDR3 comprises 19 residues.

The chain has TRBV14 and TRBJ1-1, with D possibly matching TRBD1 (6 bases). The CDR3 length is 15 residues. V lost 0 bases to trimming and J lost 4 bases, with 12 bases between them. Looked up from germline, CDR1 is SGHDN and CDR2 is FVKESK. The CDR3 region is CASSQEGGTGTEAFF. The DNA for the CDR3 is TGTGCCAGCAGCCAAGAAGGGGGGACCGGCACTGAAGCTTTCTTT.

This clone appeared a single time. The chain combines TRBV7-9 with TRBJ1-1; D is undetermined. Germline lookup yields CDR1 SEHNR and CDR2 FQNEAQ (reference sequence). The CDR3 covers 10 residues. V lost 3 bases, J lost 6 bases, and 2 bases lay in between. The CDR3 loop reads CASSFPEAFF. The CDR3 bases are TGTGCCAGCAGCTTCCCTGAAGCTTTCTTT.

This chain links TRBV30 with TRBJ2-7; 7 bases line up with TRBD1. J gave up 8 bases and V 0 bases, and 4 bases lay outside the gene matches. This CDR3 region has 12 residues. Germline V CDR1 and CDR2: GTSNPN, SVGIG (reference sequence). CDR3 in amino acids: CAWSVDRVKQYV. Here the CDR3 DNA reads TGTGCCTGGAGTGTTGACAGGGTAAAGCAGTACGTC.

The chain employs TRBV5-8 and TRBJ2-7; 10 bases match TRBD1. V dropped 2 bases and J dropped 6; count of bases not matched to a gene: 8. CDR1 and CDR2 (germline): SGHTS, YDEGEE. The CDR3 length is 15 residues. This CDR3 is CASSFRQGARGEQYV. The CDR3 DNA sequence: TGTGCCAGCAGCTTCCGACAGGGGGCTAGGGGCGAGCAGTACGTC.

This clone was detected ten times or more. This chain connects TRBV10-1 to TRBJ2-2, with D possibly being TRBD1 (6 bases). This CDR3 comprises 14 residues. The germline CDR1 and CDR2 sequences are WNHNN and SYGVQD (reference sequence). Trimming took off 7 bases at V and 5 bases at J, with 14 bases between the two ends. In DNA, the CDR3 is TGCGCCAGCAAAGAGGGGGTTGAAACCGGGGAGCTGTTTTTT. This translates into CASKEGVETGELFF.

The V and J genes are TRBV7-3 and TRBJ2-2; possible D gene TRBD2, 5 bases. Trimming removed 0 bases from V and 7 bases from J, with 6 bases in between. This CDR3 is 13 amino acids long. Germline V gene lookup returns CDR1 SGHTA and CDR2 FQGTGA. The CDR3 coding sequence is TGTGCCAGCAGCTTAACTCGGGGCGGGGAGCTGTTTTTT. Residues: CASSLTRGGELFF.